This T cell receptor beta chain was recovered during a study of shared clonotypes between healthy human individuals. For each subset, genomic DNA was distributed in equal portions over several immunoSEQ plates. Some clones are missing from TCRdb's copy, which holds only in-frame ones; the method was immunoSEQ multiplex PCR. The table shows 300,000 to 350,000 clones, with more than 60% occurring only once. This CDR3 region has 16 residues. Germline CDR1 reads ENHRY; CDR2 reads SYGVKD. With 7 bases removed from V and 0 bases from J, the gap between germline ends came to 16 bases. Each sample came from a Caucasian adult donor living in Nashville, Tennessee.

The sequence was obtained from a man between 25 and 39 years old in good health. V is TRBV10-3 and J is TRBJ2-1, with unresolved D. Source material: memory CD4+ T cells sorted from blood. The sample's subset: CD45RA-negative fraction. In DNA, the CDR3 is TGTGCCATCAATCACCGGGCGGCAGGCTCCTACAATGAGCAGTTCTTC. Residues: CAINHRAAGSYNEQFF.